This TCR beta chain was recovered during a study of CD8 T cells in Susac syndrome (dated by TCRdb to about 2019). Some background on the complete study: Repertoire sequencing was used to test whether CD8+ T cell activation and differentiation in Susac syndrome was antigen driven.

Between the V and J ends, shortened by 1 base and 0 bases respectively, the junction contains 10 bases. The CDR3 numbers 15 residues from cysteine through phenylalanine. Only CDR3 DNA remains: 45 bases, in frame from the first base. The germline V gene (reference sequence) supplies CDR1 DFQATT and CDR2 SNEGSKA. Study-level results and caveats: The study acknowledged that relatively few individuals were included in the TCR sequencing and HLA analysis.

Of note for this clonotype: Its antigen is currently not known. Per-base quality was not reported, and no clone a single base away is much larger than it.

RNA was extracted with the RNeasy kit and roughly 0.45 to 1 ug was reverse transcribed using random hexamers. The immunoSEQ multiplex PCR assay, covering 54 Vbeta and 13 Jbeta segments, was used to amplify TCR beta CDR3 regions. To correct PCR amplification bias, a synthetic template baseline was used for both primer optimization and computational correction. As for the original processing: Reads were assigned to V, D and J genes according to IMGT and analyzed in immunoSEQ Analyzer, with only productive sequences retained. Clonality was calculated as one minus the Shannon entropy normalized by log2 of the number of productive unique sequences. For each patient and control, public and private clones were evaluated among the 100 most prevalent clones. Clones were defined as Susac-specific when absent from the healthy and MS cohorts, from roughly 1,000 published viral clones and from other ImmuneACCESS disease sequences. TCRdb cleaned the public reads at Q25 with fastp, built clones with MiXCR and kept in-frame beta chains. One record per CDR3 amino acid sequence lists the most common genes and DNA. TCRdb's processing, not the authors', yielded these V and J calls. Counted in this sample were 150,000 to 200,000 distinct CDR3 sequences; roughly 94% of them appeared once. More than 0.1% of the sample lies in the top ten.

High-throughput TCR beta sequencing profiled peripheral blood CD8+ and CD4+ T cells from healthy donors, Susac syndrome patients and multiple sclerosis patients. The healthy donors served as controls matched for age and sex. CD8+ TEMRA cells were enriched by FACS, while bulk CD8+ and CD4+ T cells were purified by magnetic negative isolation. Blood was collected in EDTA tubes and processed within 24 hours, with PBMCs isolated through density gradient centrifugation. PBMCs intended for TCR sequencing were cryopreserved in liquid nitrogen and were subsequently thawed in a 37 degrees C water bath. The sorted or isolated CD4+, CD8+ and CD8+ TEMRA cells had a purity of 90% or higher.

Source material: CD4+ T cells from PBMCs. This receptor was obtained from a human donor in good health. Rearrangement joined TRBV20-1 to TRBJ2-1; TRBD2 is perhaps the D gene, given 5 matching bases. CDR3 protein: CSARAGISSYNEQFF. The nucleotide sequence reads as follows: TGCAGTGCTAGAGCCGGGATCAGCTCCTACAATGAGCAGTTCTTC.